Below, 23 T cell receptor beta chains from the same sample are listed, as sequenced in a study of naive and memory T cell subsets. Which antigens these TCRs recognize remains unknown. Two oligonucleotides, mixed equimolar, formed the beta constant-region primer covering TRBC1 and TRBC2. Ligated cDNA was amplified by four rounds of PCR with nested alpha and beta constant-region primers and SP2. TCRdb recomputed calls from the UMI-ligation and nested PCR reads with MiXCR, one row per CDR3 protein. The sample lists approximately 150,000 distinct CDR3 sequences, over 20% occurring once. Study-wide findings and caveats: Possibly reflecting memory cells re-expressing CD45RA, a few larger clonotypes occurred in naive repertoires, especially CD8.

The sequenced material came from naive CD4+ T cells from blood. These receptors were collected from a human donor in good health.

This clonotype was counted a few times. This chain connects TRBV5-1 to TRBJ1-4; perhaps TRBD1 as D (5 bases). Germline CDR1 and CDR2: SGHRS and YFSETQ. V was trimmed by 3 bases and J by 3 bases, leaving 9 bases between them. The CDR3 has 14 residues. CDR3 region: CASSSGTPNEKLFF. DNA for the CDR3: TGCGCCAGCAGCTCCGGGACTCCTAATGAAAAACTGTTTTTT.

The chain has TRBV27 and TRBJ2-4; D ambiguous. The germline CDR1 and CDR2 sequences are MNHEY and SMNVEV (reference sequence). The CDR3 length is 14 residues. The ends were cut back, 5 bases at V and 2 bases at J, with 10 bases in the middle. The CDR3 region is CASSPRTSKNIQYF. CDR3 sequence (DNA): TGTGCCAGCAGTCCAAGGACCTCCAAAAACATTCAGTACTTC.

The gene calls are TRBV12-3 or TRBV12-4 and TRBJ2-1, with unresolved D. The CDR3 runs 12 residues. V was clipped by 8 bases and J by 9 bases, with 14 bases between them. The CDR3 coding sequence is TGTGCCAGCGTTGTTGGACGCCGTGAGCAGTTCTTC. Translating gives CASVVGRREQFF.

The V and J genes are TRBV5-1 and TRBJ2-5; D remains unclear. V dropped 1 base and J dropped 5 bases, with 6 bases sitting between them. This CDR3 comprises 12 residues. Germline V gene lookup returns CDR1 SGHRS and CDR2 YFSETQ. CDR3 amino acids: CASSLTTETQYF. The CDR3 DNA reads TGCGCCAGCAGCTTGACTACGGAGACCCAGTACTTC.

This clonotype came up a few times. The chain is built from TRBV20-1 and TRBJ1-5; TRBD1 matches at 7 bases. CDR1 and CDR2 from the germline V gene are DFQATT and SNEGSKA (reference sequence). The V segment lost 6 bases and the J segment 0 bases; nucleotides outside the gene matches: 11. The CDR3 contains 16 residues. The chain's CDR3 is CSARTLGQYSNQPQHF. In nucleotides, the CDR3 is TGCAGTGCCAGGACTCTGGGACAGTATAGCAATCAGCCCCAGCATTTT.

This clonotype was picked up a small number of times. The chain links TRBV6-2 or TRBV6-3 to TRBJ2-4, with D perhaps TRBD1 or TRBD2 (5 bases each). V was pared by 2 bases and J by 4 bases, with 21 bases between. This CDR3 has 18 residues. The germline CDR1 and CDR2 sequences are MNHEY and SVGEGT. CDR3 sequence (DNA): TGTGCCAGCAGTTACGCCCGGGGCAGTCCTATGGGGAAAAACATTCAGTACTTC. Protein product: CASSYARGSPMGKNIQYF.

This clonotype was observed many times. This chain's CDR3 is CASSSLGGWNEQFF. DNA of the CDR3: TGTGCCAGCAGCTCCCTCGGGGGGTGGAATGAGCAGTTCTTC. This chain joins TRBV11-2 and TRBJ2-1; 7 bases map to TRBD2. The junction had 7 bases not matched to a gene; V was cut back by 4 bases and J by 7 bases. Per germline, CDR1 SGHAT and CDR2 FQNNGV. CDR3 length: 14 amino acids. The full variable domain, with the rest looked up from reference TRBV11-2 and TRBJ2-1, is EAGVAQSPRYKIIEKRQSVAFWCNPISGHATLYWYQQILGQGPKLLIQFQNNGVVDDSQLPKDRFSAERLKGVDSTLKIQPAKLEDSAVYLCASSSLGGWNEQFFGPGTRLTVL.

A note on this clonotype: A much larger clone differs by one base, so this may be a read error. CDR3 loop: CASSLKVEGGAVGNEKFF. The CDR3, as DNA: TGTGCCAGCAGCTTGAAAGTAGAGGGAGGGGCTGTCGGCAATGAGAAGTTCTTC. This chain joins TRBV7-6 and TRBJ2-1; TRBD2 agrees at 7 bases. This CDR3 has 18 residues. Germline assignment: CDR1 SGHVS and CDR2 FNYEAQ.

A few counts support this clonotype. The chain combines TRBV20-1 with TRBJ2-1; tentative D call: TRBD1 (5 bases). V was shortened by 5 bases and J by 8 bases, with 22 bases between the two germline ends. Germline-derived CDR1 and CDR2 are DFQATT and SNEGSKA (reference sequence). The length of the CDR3 is 15 residues. In DNA, the CDR3 is TGCAGTGCTGACCTGCTTGGCGCCCAGGGATATGAGCAGTTCTTC. Translated: CSADLLGAQGYEQFF.

The gene calls are TRBV28 and TRBJ2-7; D is unclear. Germline V gives CDR1 MDHEN, CDR2 SYDVKM. The CDR3 is 12 amino acids. V was pared by 6 bases and J by 3 bases, with 9 bases between. CDR3 nucleotide sequence: TGTGCCAGCAGCCATGGGGTCTACGAGCAGTACTTC. It specifies CASSHGVYEQYF.

The chain combines TRBV20-1 with TRBJ2-7; 7 bases map to TRBD2. The length of the CDR3 is 13 residues. Germline V gives CDR1 DFQATT, CDR2 SNEGSKA (reference sequence). The J segment lost 2 bases and the V segment lost 3 bases, leaving 4 bases of the junction unmatched. CDR3 sequence reads: CSARGGFAYEQYF. For the CDR3, the DNA is TGCAGTGCTAGGGGGGGGTTTGCCTACGAGCAGTACTTC.

The gene calls are TRBV6-2 or TRBV6-3 and TRBJ2-7, with D unclear. V was trimmed by 7 bases and J by 3 bases, leaving 10 bases between them. The CDR3 sequence is 12 residues long. CDR1 and CDR2 from the germline V gene are MNHEY and SVGEGT. The CDR3 DNA reads as TGTGCCAGCACCGGCCTCAGCTACGAGCAGTACTTC. This codes for CASTGLSYEQYF.

The J gene is TRBJ2-7, the V gene TRBV18; perhaps D is TRBD1 or TRBD2 (5 bases each). The ends were cut back, 3 bases at V and 3 bases at J, with 18 bases in the middle. The germline gives CDR1 KGHSH, CDR2 LQKENI. The length of the CDR3 is 16 residues. This chain's CDR3 is CASSPLHRDGRYEQYF. The CDR3 DNA follows: TGTGCCAGCTCACCCCTCCATCGGGACGGACGCTACGAGCAGTACTTC.

The sample holds a few counts of this clonotype. V is TRBV3-1 and J is TRBJ2-7; 12 bases align to TRBD2. Germline values: CDR1 LGHDT, CDR2 YNNKEL (reference sequence). Trimming at V came to 1 base and at J to 7 bases, leaving 8 bases not matched to a gene. The CDR3 has 16 amino acids. CDR3 amino acids: CASSQGRLAGAGEQYF. The CDR3 nucleotides read TGTGCCAGCAGCCAAGGTCGACTAGCGGGAGCGGGTGAGCAGTACTTC.

The table lists this clonotype with many counts. The chain combines TRBV20-1 with TRBJ2-1; 10 bases match TRBD2. V lost 3 bases to trimming and J lost 1 base; unmatched junction nucleotides: 6. Germline lookup yields CDR1 DFQATT and CDR2 SNEGSKA (reference sequence). The CDR3 extends over 16 amino acids. Here the CDR3 DNA reads TGCAGTGCTAGGGTAGCGGGAGGCCCTTCCTACAATGAGCAGTTCTTC. It translates to CSARVAGGPSYNEQFF.

There are a few counts of this clonotype. The CDR3 DNA sequence: TGCAGTGCTAGAGATTTGAGGGGGCGCATGACAGATACGCAGTATTTT. Translation gives CSARDLRGRMTDTQYF. This chain uses TRBV20-1 with TRBJ2-3; 7 bases map to TRBD1. The CDR3 loop spans 16 amino acids. V shed 0 bases and J 3 bases; nucleotides not matched to a gene: 9. CDR1 DFQATT and CDR2 SNEGSKA come from the germline V gene (reference sequence).

The V gene is TRBV24-1, the J gene TRBJ2-3, with 7 bases fitting TRBD1. This CDR3 comprises 14 residues. Germline assignment: CDR1 KGHDR and CDR2 SFDVKD. The V and J ends lost 7 bases and 3 bases, in that order; junction bases with no gene match: 6. The CDR3 sequence: CATSRGTGTDTQYF. The CDR3, as DNA: TGTGCCACCAGCAGGGGGACGGGTACAGATACGCAGTATTTT.

This chain joins TRBV19 and TRBJ2-3; weak D call: TRBD2 (6 bases). Trimming took off 5 bases at V and 4 bases at J, with 19 bases between the two ends. This CDR3 comprises 16 residues. CDR1 is LNHDA, CDR2 SQIVND, per germline (reference sequence). The CDR3 protein is CASSPTSSRPPDTQYF. The CDR3, as DNA: TGTGCCAGTAGTCCCACTAGCTCCCGCCCCCCAGATACGCAGTATTTT.

In its sample, this clonotype was seen many times. The chain uses TRBV5-1 and TRBJ2-1; TRBD2 is a possible D gene (5 bases). Germline V gene data show CDR1 as SGHRS and CDR2 as YFSETQ. With 0 bases removed from V and 4 bases from J, the gap between germline ends came to 8 bases. The CDR3 sequence is 14 residues long. The CDR3 protein is CASSLGGAYNEQFF. The CDR3 nucleotides are TGCGCCAGCAGCTTGGGGGGAGCTTACAATGAGCAGTTCTTC.

On this clonotype: A much larger clonotype is one base distant, so this may be a read error. This rearrangement joins TRBV23-1 to TRBJ2-5; 12 bases match TRBD1. TRBV23-1 is flagged as an ORF with uncertain function. This CDR3 contains 18 residues. For the CDR3, the DNA is TGCGCCAGCACCTTATCCGGGACAGGGGGCGGGTACCAAGAGATCCAGTACTTC. Residues: CASTLSGTGGGYQEIQYF.

In nucleotides, the CDR3 is TGTGCCAGCAGTCCTTTTGGAGGACAACACAATCAGCCCCAGCATTTT. Amino acids: CASSPFGGQHNQPQHF. The rearrangement links TRBV27 to TRBJ1-5, with D tentatively TRBD1 (5 bases). The CDR3 has 16 amino acids. Trimming took off 5 bases at V and 3 bases at J, with 17 bases between the two ends. The V gene's germline CDR1 is MNHEY and CDR2 SMNVEV (reference sequence).

This clonotype turned up a few times. The chain has TRBV9 and TRBJ2-3; TRBD1 matches at 8 bases. After removal of 10 bases from V and 4 bases from J, the junction contained 11 bases not matched to a gene. The CDR3 extends over 14 amino acids. Germline CDR1 reads SGDLS; CDR2 reads YYNGEE. The CDR3 protein is CAYEWTGSADTQYF. Here the CDR3 DNA reads TGTGCCTATGAATGGACAGGGTCGGCAGATACGCAGTATTTT.

The rearrangement uses TRBV7-6 and TRBJ2-1, with 9 bases fitting TRBD1. The CDR3 is made up of 17 amino acids. The V and J ends lost 2 bases and 3 bases, in that order; junction bases with no gene match: 8. The germline V gene encodes CDR1 SGHVS and CDR2 FNYEAQ. The CDR3 sequence: CASSLRRLDRGYNEQFF. The CDR3, as DNA: TGTGCCAGCAGCTTACGTCGACTGGACAGGGGCTACAATGAGCAGTTCTTC.